These 24 T cell receptor beta chains were sequenced from one sample in a study of control samples from healthy donors and cancer patients. The protocol was immunoSEQ multiplex PCR, while the TCRdb copy is restricted to in-frame clones and leaves out a portion. The sample comprises 80,000 or so clones, roughly 89% of which are singletons, and about 16% rests with the top ten. The sequencing input was blood. Receptor source: a man in his forties or fifties in good health.

This chain links TRBV20-1 with TRBJ1-1; D not certain. This CDR3 comprises 11 residues. The germline V gene encodes CDR1 DFQATT and CDR2 SNEGSKA (reference sequence). Trimming stripped 5 bases from V and 1 base from J, with 5 bases between. The CDR3 nucleotides read TGCAGTGCTCAAGAGAACACTGAAGCTTTCTTT. As protein: CSAQENTEAFF.

The V gene is TRBV5-4, the J gene TRBJ2-7, with D perhaps matching TRBD1 (6 bases). The V and J ends lost 3 bases and 0 bases respectively, with 10 bases between them. The CDR3 loop spans 14 amino acids. Germline CDR1 SGHNT, CDR2 YYREEE (reference sequence). In DNA, the CDR3 is TGTGCCAGCAGCTGGGGCAGGGGCTCCTACGAGCAGTACTTC. This encodes CASSWGRGSYEQYF.

This clone was picked up one time. The genes are TRBV5-1 and TRBJ2-2; no clear D gene. V dropped 4 bases and J dropped 7 bases, with 11 bases sitting between them. Germline V CDR1 and CDR2: SGHRS, YFSETQ. The CDR3 runs to 13 residues. The CDR3 DNA reads as TGCGCCAGCAGCCCCGCTTTAGACGGGGAGCTGTTTTTT. The encoded protein is CASSPALDGELFF.

The genes are TRBV4-3 and TRBJ2-3; TRBD2 matches at 10 bases. J lost 2 bases, V lost 1 base, and 3 bases had no gene match. Germline loops: CDR1 LGHNA, CDR2 YSLEER. The CDR3 has 16 amino acids. In DNA form, the CDR3 reads TGCGCCAGCAGCCAAGCGAGCGGGGGGGCCACAGATACGCAGTATTTT. It codes for CASSQASGGATDTQYF.

The V and J genes are TRBV3-1 (or the pseudogene TRBV3-2) and TRBJ2-2; no clear D gene. The ends were cut back, 4 bases at V and 6 bases at J, with 12 bases in the middle. Germline-derived CDR1 and CDR2 are LGHDT and YNNKEL (reference sequence). This CDR3 comprises 14 residues. CDR3 DNA sequence: TGTGCCAGCAGCCTAAAAATTGGGGCCGGGGAGCTGTTTTTT. It yields the protein CASSLKIGAGELFF.

The chain carries TRBV7-8 and TRBJ2-4; D is undetermined. The germline V gene has CDR1 SGHVS and CDR2 FQNEAQ. This CDR3 is built from 18 residues. V dropped 2 bases and J dropped 1 base, with 18 bases sitting between them. The CDR3 bases are TGTGCCAGCAGCTTAAAAACCCCAAGTATCTGGGCCAAAAACATTCAGTACTTC. Its protein is CASSLKTPSIWAKNIQYF.

CDR3 protein: CASSLDVANTEAFF. The CDR3 DNA reads TGTGCCAGCAGCTTGGACGTAGCGAACACTGAAGCTTTCTTT. The rearrangement links TRBV7-9 to TRBJ1-1, with D unclear. The CDR3 spans 14 residues. From germline, CDR1 is SEHNR and CDR2 FQNEAQ (reference sequence). Trimming removed 3 bases at V and 1 base at J, with 9 bases between.

V and J are TRBV10-3 and TRBJ1-4, with D unclear. The V and J ends lost 10 bases and 0 bases respectively, with 12 bases between them. Germline lookup yields CDR1 ENHRY and CDR2 SYGVKD. The CDR3 runs to 14 residues. Written as DNA, the CDR3 is TGTGCCACCCGCGGATTTGCAACTAATGAAAAACTGTTTTTT. Residues: CATRGFATNEKLFF.

The chain carries TRBV6-6 and TRBJ1-4; 8 bases are shared with TRBD1. The CDR3 has 15 residues. The germline gives CDR1 MNHNY, CDR2 SVGAGI (reference sequence). V shed 2 bases and J 5 bases; nucleotides not matched to a gene: 4. DNA of the CDR3: TGTGCCAGCAGTTACCAGGGGGCAAGAAATGAAAAACTGTTTTTT. This sequence encodes CASSYQGARNEKLFF.

This clone turned up a few times. The chain carries TRBV19 and TRBJ2-3; 8 nucleotides agree with TRBD1. The germline gives CDR1 LNHDA, CDR2 SQIVND (reference sequence). The J segment lost 3 bases and the V segment lost 7 bases, leaving 9 bases of the junction unmatched. The CDR3 is 15 amino acids. CDR3 bases: TGTGCCAGTACTATGGGGACAGGACATACAGATACGCAGTATTTT. Protein sequence: CASTMGTGHTDTQYF.

The gene calls are TRBV7-8 and TRBJ1-5; no firm D call. The germline V gene encodes CDR1 SGHVS and CDR2 FQNEAQ. CDR3 length equals 15 residues. Trimming cost V 4 bases and J 7 bases, with 17 bases left between them. The CDR3 loop reads CASSSDPTGAQPQHF. CDR3 nucleotides: TGTGCCAGCAGCTCCGACCCAACTGGTGCACAGCCCCAGCATTTT.

J is TRBJ2-7 and V is TRBV6-5, with D unresolved. The V gene lost 8 bases and the J gene lost 5 bases, with 22 bases spanning the gap. CDR1 MNHEY and CDR2 SVGAGI come from the germline V gene. This CDR3 is 15 amino acids long. This CDR3 is CASRHRFWAFDEQYF. The DNA of the CDR3 is TGTGCCAGCCGTCACCGGTTTTGGGCCTTTGACGAGCAGTACTTC.

This clone was counted once. At one end the junction does not follow the germline gene, possibly because of a read error. The chain has TRBV5-6 and TRBJ1-5; D not certain. The CDR3 totals 12 residues. CDR1 is SGHDT, CDR2 YYEEEE, per germline. In nucleotides, the CDR3 is TGTGCCAGCAGCTTGGAGGGTCAGCTCCAGCATTTT. This gives the protein CASSLEGQLQHF.

The chain combines TRBV7-9 with TRBJ2-5, with D perhaps TRBD1 (6 bases). The CDR3 totals 14 residues. CDR1 is SEHNR, CDR2 FQNEAQ, per germline (reference sequence). V lost 5 bases to trimming and J lost 2 bases, with 12 bases between them. In DNA, the CDR3 is TGTGCCAGCAGCCCCTGGACAGAACAAGAGACCCAGTACTTC. This translates into CASSPWTEQETQYF.

The J gene is TRBJ2-6, the V gene TRBV4-1; tentatively, D is TRBD1 (6 bases). Trimming stripped 1 base from V and 4 bases from J, with 14 bases between. The CDR3 loop spans 17 amino acids. Per germline, CDR1 MGHRA and CDR2 YSYEKL. CDR3 sequence reads: CASSQARTGTGANVLTF. The DNA for the CDR3 is TGCGCCAGCAGCCAAGCCCGTACAGGGACGGGGGCCAACGTCCTGACTTTC.

This chain uses TRBV30 with TRBJ1-6, with 9 bases identical to TRBD1. The V gene end was trimmed by 0 bases and the J gene end by 10 bases; junction bases not matched to a gene: 7. CDR1 GTSNPN and CDR2 SVGIG come from the germline V gene (reference sequence). There are 15 residues in the CDR3. The CDR3, as DNA: TGTGCCTGGAGTGTAACACAGGGGGCAAAGTCACCCCTCCACTTT. This gives the protein CAWSVTQGAKSPLHF.

CDR3 residues: CASSVMGLGAPPGGYTF. The CDR3 DNA is TGTGCCAGCAGCGTAATGGGGCTAGGGGCGCCCCCGGGTGGCTACACCTTC. The V call is TRBV9, the J call TRBJ1-2; D may be TRBD1 (5 bases). Germline-derived CDR1 and CDR2 are SGDLS and YYNGEE. The germline V and J ends were trimmed by 1 base and 7 bases, with 23 bases remaining between them. The CDR3 is made up of 17 amino acids. The entire variable domain, with the rest obtained from reference TRBV9 and TRBJ1-2, is as follows: DSGVTQTPKHLITATGQRVTLRCSPRSGDLSVYWYQQSLDQGLQFLIQYYNGEERAKGNILERFSAQQFPDLHSELNLSSLELGDSALYFCASSVMGLGAPPGGYTFGSGTRLTVV.

V is TRBV19 and J is TRBJ1-2, with D maybe TRBD1 (5 bases). CDR1 and CDR2 (germline): LNHDA, SQIVND (reference sequence). The ends were cut back, 8 bases at V and 2 bases at J, with 21 bases in the middle. The CDR3 is 16 residues long. Here the CDR3 reads CASSQGAAGLNYGYTF. As DNA, the CDR3 is TGTGCCAGTTCCCAAGGGGCGGCAGGACTAAACTATGGCTACACCTTC.

The chain employs TRBV27 and TRBJ2-5; the match to TRBD1 covers 8 bases. V was pared by 5 bases and J by 6 bases, with 8 bases of the junction left unmatched. In germline, CDR1 is MNHEY, CDR2 SMNVEV (reference sequence). The CDR3 is made up of 14 amino acids. The CDR3 DNA sequence: TGTGCCAGCAGTCCCGGACAGGGCTGGAAGACCCAGTACTTC. Protein: CASSPGQGWKTQYF.

This clone showed up just a few times. This chain joins TRBV6-6 and TRBJ1-5; D might be TRBD1 (6 bases). CDR1 is MNHNY, CDR2 SVGAGI, per germline (reference sequence). V lost 4 bases and J 6 bases, leaving 10 bases between the germline ends. The CDR3 covers 13 residues. The CDR3 bases are TGTGCCAGCAGTTGGGACACCATTCAGCCCCAGCATTTT. Translating it yields CASSWDTIQPQHF.

The chain carries TRBV28 and TRBJ1-2, with 7 bases fitting TRBD1. The CDR3 contains 14 residues. The trim removed 2 bases at V and 5 bases at J, leaving 5 bases unmatched. Germline V gene sequence: CDR1 MDHEN, CDR2 SYDVKM. CDR3 loop: CASSLGDREYGYTF. Written as DNA, the CDR3 is TGTGCCAGCAGTTTAGGGGACAGAGAGTATGGCTACACCTTC.

V gene TRBV19 combines with J gene TRBJ1-5; D may be TRBD1 (5 bases). V lost 6 bases and J 4 bases, leaving 13 bases between the germline ends. The CDR3 consists of 14 residues. Germline loops: CDR1 LNHDA, CDR2 SQIVND (reference sequence). The CDR3 reads CASRFGGKNQPQHF. The CDR3 nucleotides are TGTGCCAGTAGATTTGGGGGTAAAAATCAGCCCCAGCATTTT.

This clone showed up just once. The chain carries TRBV6-1 and TRBJ1-5; D call uncertain. Per germline, CDR1 MNHNS and CDR2 SASEGT. Trimming removed 4 bases at V and 2 bases at J, with 15 bases between. The CDR3 is 16 amino acids. The CDR3 nucleotides read TGTGCCAGCAGTGGACACTCAGGAGGTCGCAATCAGCCCCAGCATTTT. Translating gives CASSGHSGGRNQPQHF.

The gene calls are TRBV27 and TRBJ2-2; TRBD1 aligns across 10 bases. This CDR3 region has 16 residues. V lost 8 bases and J lost 5; bases outside the gene matches: 11. Germline CDR1 reads MNHEY; CDR2 reads SMNVEV (reference sequence). CDR3 DNA sequence: TGTGCCAGCTCTCAACCCGGACAGGGGGGTACCGGGGAGCTGTTTTTT. Encoded protein: CASSQPGQGGTGELFF.